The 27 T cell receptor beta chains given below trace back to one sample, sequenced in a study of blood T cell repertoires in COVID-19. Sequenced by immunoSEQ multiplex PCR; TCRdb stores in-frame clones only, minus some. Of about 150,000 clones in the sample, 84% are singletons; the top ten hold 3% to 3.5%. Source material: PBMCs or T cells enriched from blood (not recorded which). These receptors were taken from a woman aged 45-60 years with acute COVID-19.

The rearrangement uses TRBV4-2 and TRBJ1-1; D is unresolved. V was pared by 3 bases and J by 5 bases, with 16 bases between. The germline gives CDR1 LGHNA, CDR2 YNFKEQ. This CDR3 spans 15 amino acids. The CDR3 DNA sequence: TGTGCCAGCAGCCAGGGAGAAGGAGGTTGGACTGAAGCTTTCTTT. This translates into CASSQGEGGWTEAFF.

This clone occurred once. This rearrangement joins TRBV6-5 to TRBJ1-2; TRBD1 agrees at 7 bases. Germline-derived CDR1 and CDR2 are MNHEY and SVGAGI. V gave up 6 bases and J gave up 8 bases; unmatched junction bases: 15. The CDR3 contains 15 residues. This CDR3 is CASRLLTGAPDGYTF. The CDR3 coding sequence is TGTGCCAGCAGACTCCTAACAGGGGCCCCTGACGGCTACACCTTC.

CDR3 bases: TGTGCCAGCAGCGGGGGACTAGCGAACACCGGGGAGCTGTTTTTT. Protein: CASSGGLANTGELFF. The rearrangement links TRBV9 to TRBJ2-2; TRBD2 matches 8 bases. The CDR3 length is 15 residues. The V gene end was trimmed by 3 bases and the J gene end by 0 bases; junction bases not matched to a gene: 1. Germline lookup yields CDR1 SGDLS and CDR2 YYNGEE.

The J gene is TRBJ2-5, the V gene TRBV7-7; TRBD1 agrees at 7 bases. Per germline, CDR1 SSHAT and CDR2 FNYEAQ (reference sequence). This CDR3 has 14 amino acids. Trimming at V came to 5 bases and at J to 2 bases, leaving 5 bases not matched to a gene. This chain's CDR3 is CASSPSGQQETQYF. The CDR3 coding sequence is TGTGCCAGCAGCCCTTCGGGACAGCAAGAGACCCAGTACTTC.

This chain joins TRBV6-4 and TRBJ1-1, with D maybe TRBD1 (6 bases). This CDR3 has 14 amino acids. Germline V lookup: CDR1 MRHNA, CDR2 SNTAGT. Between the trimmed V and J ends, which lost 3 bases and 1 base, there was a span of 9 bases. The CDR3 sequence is CASSEGASNTEAFF. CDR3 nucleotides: TGTGCCAGCAGTGAGGGGGCCTCGAACACTGAAGCTTTCTTT.

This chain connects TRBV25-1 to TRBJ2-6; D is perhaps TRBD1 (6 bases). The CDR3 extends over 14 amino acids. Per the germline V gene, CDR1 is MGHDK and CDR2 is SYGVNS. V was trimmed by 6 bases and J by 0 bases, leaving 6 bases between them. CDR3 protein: CASSRGSGANVLTF. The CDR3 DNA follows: TGTGCCAGCAGCAGGGGCTCTGGGGCCAACGTCCTGACTTTC.

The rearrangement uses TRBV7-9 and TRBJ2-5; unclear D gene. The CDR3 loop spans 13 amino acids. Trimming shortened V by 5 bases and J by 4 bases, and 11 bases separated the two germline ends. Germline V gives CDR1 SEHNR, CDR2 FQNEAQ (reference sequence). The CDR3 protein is CASSPGSRETQYF. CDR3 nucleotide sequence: TGTGCCAGCAGCCCCGGTTCCCGAGAGACCCAGTACTTC.

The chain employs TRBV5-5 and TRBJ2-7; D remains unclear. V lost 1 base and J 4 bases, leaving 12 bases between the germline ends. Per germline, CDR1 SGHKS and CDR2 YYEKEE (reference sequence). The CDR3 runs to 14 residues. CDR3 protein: CASSLFQDRYEQYF. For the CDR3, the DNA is TGTGCCAGCAGCTTGTTCCAGGATCGGTACGAGCAGTACTTC. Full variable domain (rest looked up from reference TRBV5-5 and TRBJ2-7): DAGVTQSPTHLIKTRGQQVTLRCSPISGHKSVSWYQQVLGQGPQFIFQYYEKEERGRGNFPDRFSARQFPNYSSELNVNALLLGDSALYLCASSLFQDRYEQYFGPGTRLTVT.

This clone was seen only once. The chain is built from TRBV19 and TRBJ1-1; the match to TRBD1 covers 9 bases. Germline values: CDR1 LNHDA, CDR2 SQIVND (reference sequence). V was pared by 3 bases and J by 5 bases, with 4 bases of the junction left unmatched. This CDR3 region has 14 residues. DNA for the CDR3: TGTGCCAGTAGTATCACAGGGGGCTTTACTGAAGCTTTCTTT. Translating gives CASSITGGFTEAFF.

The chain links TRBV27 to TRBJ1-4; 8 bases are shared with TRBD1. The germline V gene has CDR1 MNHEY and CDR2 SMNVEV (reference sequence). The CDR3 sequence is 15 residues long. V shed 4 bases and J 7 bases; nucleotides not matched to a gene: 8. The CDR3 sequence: CASSSGQGGGEKLFF. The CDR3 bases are TGTGCCAGCAGTTCTGGACAGGGCGGGGGTGAAAAACTGTTTTTT.

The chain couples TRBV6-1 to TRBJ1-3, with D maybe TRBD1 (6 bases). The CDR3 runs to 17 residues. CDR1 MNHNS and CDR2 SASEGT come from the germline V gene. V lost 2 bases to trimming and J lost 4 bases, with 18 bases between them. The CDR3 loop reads CASSERRWQGQGNTIYF. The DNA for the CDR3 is TGTGCCAGCAGTGAAAGAAGATGGCAGGGACAAGGAAACACCATATATTTT.

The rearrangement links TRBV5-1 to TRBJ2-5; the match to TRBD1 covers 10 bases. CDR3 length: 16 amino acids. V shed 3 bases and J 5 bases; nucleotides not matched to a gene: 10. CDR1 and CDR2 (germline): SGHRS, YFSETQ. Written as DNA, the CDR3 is TGCGCCAGCAGCTCCAAACCGGGACAGGGGTACGAGACCCAGTACTTC. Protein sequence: CASSSKPGQGYETQYF. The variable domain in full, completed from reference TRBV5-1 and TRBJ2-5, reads KAGVTQTPRYLIKTRGQQVTLSCSPISGHRSVSWYQQTPGQGLQFLFEYFSETQRNKGNFPGRFSGRQFSNSRSEMNVSTLELGDSALYLCASSSKPGQGYETQYFGPGTRLLVL.

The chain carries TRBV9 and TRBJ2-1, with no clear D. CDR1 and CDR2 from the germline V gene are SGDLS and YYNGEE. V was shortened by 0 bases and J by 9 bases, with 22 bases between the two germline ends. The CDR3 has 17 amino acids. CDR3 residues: CASSVGYSGPLAGEQFF. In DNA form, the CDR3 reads TGTGCCAGCAGCGTAGGGTACTCAGGCCCACTTGCTGGTGAGCAGTTCTTC.

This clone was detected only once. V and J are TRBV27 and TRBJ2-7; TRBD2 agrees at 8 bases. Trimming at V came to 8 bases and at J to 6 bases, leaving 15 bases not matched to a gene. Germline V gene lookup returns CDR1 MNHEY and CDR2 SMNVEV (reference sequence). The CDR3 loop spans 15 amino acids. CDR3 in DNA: TGTGCCAGCTGGCGAGGGGGGACTAGGGGTGTCGAGCAGTACTTC. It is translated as CASWRGGTRGVEQYF.

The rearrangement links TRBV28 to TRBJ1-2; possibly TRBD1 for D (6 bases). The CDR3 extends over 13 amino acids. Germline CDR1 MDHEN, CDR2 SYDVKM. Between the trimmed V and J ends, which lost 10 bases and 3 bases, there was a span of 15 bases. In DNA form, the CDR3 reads TGTGCCACCCTGACAGGAGTGTACTATGGCTACACCTTC. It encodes CATLTGVYYGYTF.

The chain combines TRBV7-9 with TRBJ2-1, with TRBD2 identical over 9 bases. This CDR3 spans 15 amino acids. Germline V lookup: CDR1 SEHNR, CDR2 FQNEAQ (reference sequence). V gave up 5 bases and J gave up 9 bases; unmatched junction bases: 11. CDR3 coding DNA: TGTGCCAGCAGCCCCGCTAGCGGGATTTCCGGTGAGCAGTTCTTC. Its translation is CASSPASGISGEQFF.

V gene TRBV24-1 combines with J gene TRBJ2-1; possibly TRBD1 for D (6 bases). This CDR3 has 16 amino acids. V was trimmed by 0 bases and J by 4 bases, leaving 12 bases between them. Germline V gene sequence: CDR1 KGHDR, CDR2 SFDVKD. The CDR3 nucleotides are TGTGCCACCAGTGATTTGGGTCAGGGGCTGTACAATGAGCAGTTCTTC. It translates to CATSDLGQGLYNEQFF.

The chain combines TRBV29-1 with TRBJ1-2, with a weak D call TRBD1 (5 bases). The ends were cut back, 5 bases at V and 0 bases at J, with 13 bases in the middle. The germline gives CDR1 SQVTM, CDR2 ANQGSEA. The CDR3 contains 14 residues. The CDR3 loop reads CSVRGDLANYGYTF. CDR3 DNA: TGCAGCGTTCGGGGGGATCTCGCTAACTATGGCTACACCTTC.

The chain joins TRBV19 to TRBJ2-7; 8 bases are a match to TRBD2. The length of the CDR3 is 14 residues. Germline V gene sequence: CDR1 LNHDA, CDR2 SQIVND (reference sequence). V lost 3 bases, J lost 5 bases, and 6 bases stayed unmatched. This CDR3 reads CASSISLAGNEQYF. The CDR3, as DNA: TGTGCCAGTAGTATTTCGTTAGCGGGGAACGAGCAGTACTTC. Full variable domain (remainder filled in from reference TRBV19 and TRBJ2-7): DGGITQSPKYLFRKEGQNVTLSCEQNLNHDAMYWYRQDPGQGLRLIYYSQIVNDFQKGDIAEGYSVSREKKESFPLTVTSAQKNPTAFYLCASSISLAGNEQYFGPGTRLTVT.

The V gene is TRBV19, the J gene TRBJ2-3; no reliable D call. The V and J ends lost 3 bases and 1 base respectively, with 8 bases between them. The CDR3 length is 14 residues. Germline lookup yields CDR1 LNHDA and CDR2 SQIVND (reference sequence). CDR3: CASSMAAGTDTQYF. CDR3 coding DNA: TGTGCCAGTAGTATGGCTGCTGGCACAGATACGCAGTATTTT.

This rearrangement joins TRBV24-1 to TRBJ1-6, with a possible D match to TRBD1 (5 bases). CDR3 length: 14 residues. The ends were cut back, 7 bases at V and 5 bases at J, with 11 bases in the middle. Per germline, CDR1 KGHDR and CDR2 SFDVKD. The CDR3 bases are TGTGCCACCAGGGCGACAGACGATAATTCACCCCTCCACTTT. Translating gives CATRATDDNSPLHF.

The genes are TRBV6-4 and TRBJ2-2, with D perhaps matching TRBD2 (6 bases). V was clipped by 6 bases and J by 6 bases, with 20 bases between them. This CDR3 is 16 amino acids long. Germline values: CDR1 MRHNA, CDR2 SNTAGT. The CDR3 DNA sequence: TGTGCCAGCAGCGAAGCTAGCGAGGCTGGGTCCGGGGAGCTGTTTTTT. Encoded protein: CASSEASEAGSGELFF.

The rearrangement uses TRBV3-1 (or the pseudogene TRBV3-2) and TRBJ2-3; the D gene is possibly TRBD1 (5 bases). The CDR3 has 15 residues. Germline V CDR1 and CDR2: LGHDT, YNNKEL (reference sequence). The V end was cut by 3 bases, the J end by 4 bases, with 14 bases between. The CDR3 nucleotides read TGTGCCAGCAGCCAGAGCTGGGGCGCCCCAGATACGCAGTATTTT. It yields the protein CASSQSWGAPDTQYF.

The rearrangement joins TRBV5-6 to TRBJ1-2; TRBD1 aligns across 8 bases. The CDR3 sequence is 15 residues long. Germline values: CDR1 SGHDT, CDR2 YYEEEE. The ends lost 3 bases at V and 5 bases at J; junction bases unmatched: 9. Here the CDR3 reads CASSSRGLEGYGYTF. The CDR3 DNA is TGTGCCAGCAGCTCCAGGGGGCTCGAAGGATATGGCTACACCTTC.

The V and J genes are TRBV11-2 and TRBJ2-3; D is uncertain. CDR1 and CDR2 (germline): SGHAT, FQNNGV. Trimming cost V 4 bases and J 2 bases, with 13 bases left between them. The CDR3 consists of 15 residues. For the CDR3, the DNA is TGTGCCAGCAGCTATTGGAATCGGGTCACAGATACGCAGTATTTT. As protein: CASSYWNRVTDTQYF. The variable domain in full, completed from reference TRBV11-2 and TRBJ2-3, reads EAGVAQSPRYKIIEKRQSVAFWCNPISGHATLYWYQQILGQGPKLLIQFQNNGVVDDSQLPKDRFSAERLKGVDSTLKIQPAKLEDSAVYLCASSYWNRVTDTQYFGPGTRLTVL.

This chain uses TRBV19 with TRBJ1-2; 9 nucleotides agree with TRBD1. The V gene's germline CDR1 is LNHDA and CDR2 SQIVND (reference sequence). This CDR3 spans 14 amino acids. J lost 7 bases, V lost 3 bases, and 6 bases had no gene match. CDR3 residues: CASSMQTGGAGYTF. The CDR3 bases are TGTGCCAGTAGTATGCAGACAGGGGGTGCTGGCTACACCTTC.

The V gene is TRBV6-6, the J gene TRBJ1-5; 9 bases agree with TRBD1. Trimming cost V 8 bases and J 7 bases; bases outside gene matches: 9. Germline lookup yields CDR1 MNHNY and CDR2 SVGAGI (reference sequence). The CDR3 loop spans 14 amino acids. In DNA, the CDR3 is TGTGCCAGCGATAAACAGGGGGCCCGGCAGCCCCAGCATTTT. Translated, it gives CASDKQGARQPQHF.